This record concerns one TCR beta chain sequence. This sample is drawn from a study of blood T cell repertoires in COVID-19. At the level of the study: Spain, Italy and the United States supplied samples that represented acute and convalescent COVID-19. Sources were T cells, B-cell-depleted T cells, or PBMCs; the material itself was cDNA or gDNA.

Seattle cases were enrolled at active infection and followed longitudinally. From germline, CDR1 is MNHEY and CDR2 SVGAGI. The CDR3 contains 15 residues. V was pared by 2 bases and J by 7 bases, with 3 bases of the junction left unmatched. Sequencing used immunoSEQ multiplex PCR; TCRdb keeps in-frame clones, though not all of them. The table includes about 62,000 clones, 75% to 90% detected once. The rearrangement links TRBV6-5 to TRBJ1-5, with 12 bases aligning to TRBD1. The sample comprised peripheral blood. This receptor was obtained from a woman aged 60-75 years with COVID-19, enrolled during active disease. The CDR3 nucleotides are TGTGCCAGCAGTTACGGGACAGGGGGCCAACAGCCCCAGCATTTT. Protein: CASSYGTGGQQPQHF.